The sequence of this T cell receptor (beta chain) was determined in a study of T cell repertoires in cytomegalovirus infection. The CDR3 is made up of 14 amino acids. Trimming cost V 6 bases and J 1 base, with 13 bases left between them. Germline V CDR1 and CDR2: SGHRS, YFSETQ. Via MiXCR, TCRdb re-called the reads, giving one row per CDR3 protein. The sample lists hundreds of thousands of distinct CDR3 sequences, 35% seen once, with 2.5% to 3% in the top ten. This receptor was taken from a human donor in good health (CMV status not recorded). Some clones in this sample may be carry-over from other donors' samples. Material for sequencing was PBMCs. This chain uses TRBV5-1 with TRBJ2-5; tentative D call: TRBD2 (5 bases). The CDR3 DNA is TGCGCCAGCATGAGCGGACCTTTCCAAGAGACCCAGTACTTC. Protein: CASMSGPFQETQYF.